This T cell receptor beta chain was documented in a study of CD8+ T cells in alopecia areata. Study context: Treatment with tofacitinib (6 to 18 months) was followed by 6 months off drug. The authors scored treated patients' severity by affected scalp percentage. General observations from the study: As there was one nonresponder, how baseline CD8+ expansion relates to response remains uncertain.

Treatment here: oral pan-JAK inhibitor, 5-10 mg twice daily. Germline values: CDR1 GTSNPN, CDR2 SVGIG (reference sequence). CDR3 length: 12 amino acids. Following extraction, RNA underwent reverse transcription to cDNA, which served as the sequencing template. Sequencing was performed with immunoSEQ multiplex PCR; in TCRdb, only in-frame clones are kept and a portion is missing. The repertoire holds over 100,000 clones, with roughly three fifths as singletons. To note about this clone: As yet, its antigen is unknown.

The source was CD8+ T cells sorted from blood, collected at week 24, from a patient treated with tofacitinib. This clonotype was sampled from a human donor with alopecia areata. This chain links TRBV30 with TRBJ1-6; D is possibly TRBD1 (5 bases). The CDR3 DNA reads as TGTGTTACAGGAGGGGAGAATTCACCCCTCCACTTT. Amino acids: CVTGGENSPLHF.